The clone carrying this TCR beta chain was seen more than once but under ten times. Its target is not known. TCRdb reprocessed the 5' RACE reads via MiXCR and lists one record per CDR3 protein. The sample includes roughly 220,000 distinct CDR3 sequences, roughly 10% of them seen just once. This record belongs to a study of T-cell memory formation after mild COVID-19. Whole-study findings and limits: Unconfirmed was the SARS-CoV-2 specificity of second-wave clones that peaked on day 37. Contracting clones localized mainly to CM and EM when CD4+ and mainly to EMRA when CD8+. Clones contracting across day 15 to 85 had a balanced CD4/CD8 profile; later expanding clones leaned CD4+.

The CDR3 extends over 15 amino acids. Germline V gene sequence: CDR1 SGHKS, CDR2 YYEKEE (reference sequence). J lost 1 base, V lost 4 bases, and 7 bases had no gene match. The V gene is TRBV5-5, the J gene TRBJ2-5, with 7 bases that match TRBD2. Sequencing was done on a sample of PBMCs or a T cell subset sorted from them (not recorded which). This TCR was sampled from a man aged 18-30 years who had mild COVID-19 (a few samples of this study predate the infection). Cell type and time point are not known. CDR3 in amino acids: CASSGAGSLQETQYF. CDR3 DNA: TGTGCCAGCAGCGGAGCGGGGAGCCTCCAAGAGACCCAGTACTTC.